The entry that follows covers one TCR beta chain sequence. Its antigen remains unidentified. The libraries were made with immunoSEQ version 4 in survey mode. Only in-frame clones appear in the TCRdb table, and some are missing; sequencing was by immunoSEQ multiplex PCR. The sample has tens of thousands of clones, roughly 80% seen once. Cells were stimulated with CMV-infected fibroblast lysates at 10 ug/mL. Sorted nonresponding memory CD4+ T cells were CD40L-negative, CD69-negative, CD45RO-high. PBMCs were depleted of CD8+ T cells before stimulation. CD8-depleted PBMCs were stimulated around 17 hours with anti-CD28/CD49d costimulation, CD40-blocking antibody and enfuvirtide. CDR1 and CDR2 (germline): LNHDA, SQIVND (reference sequence). This CDR3 is 14 amino acids long. Trimming took off 3 bases at V and 4 bases at J, with 9 bases between the two ends. This specimen comes from a study of persistence of HIV-infected CD4 T cells. Study-level information: Two participants gave one leukapheresis sample; others gave up to about 180 mL blood repeatedly.

The source of this sequence is an adult man with HIV who was CMV-seropositive. The rearrangement links TRBV19 to TRBJ1-4, with TRBD1 as a possible D gene (6 bases). The starting material was CD4+ T cells sorted from PBMCs after roughly 20-hour stimulation, obtained from a patient who received antiretroviral therapy. The CDR3 nucleotides read TGTGCCAGTAGTATCGGGGGCAATAATGAAAAACTGTTTTTT. Protein sequence: CASSIGGNNEKLFF.